These 21 T cell receptor beta chains were sequenced from one sample in a study of blood T cell repertoires in COVID-19. The protocol was immunoSEQ multiplex PCR, while the TCRdb copy is restricted to in-frame clones and leaves out a portion. The sample consists of around 260,000 clones, around 81% of them appearing once. What was sequenced was peripheral blood. The source of these receptors is a person aged 65 to 85 with COVID-19, enrolled during active disease.

The V call is TRBV27, the J call TRBJ1-1, with TRBD1 identical over 8 bases. From germline, CDR1 is MNHEY and CDR2 SMNVEV (reference sequence). The CDR3 consists of 15 residues. Unmatched junction bases numbered 7, after V lost 6 bases and J lost 1 base. This chain's CDR3 is CASSHGQGRNTEAFF. CDR3 nucleotide sequence: TGTGCCAGCAGCCACGGACAGGGCAGGAACACTGAAGCTTTCTTT.

This clone was seen only once. This CDR3 is CASSKQQGYEQYF. CDR3 nucleotides: TGCGCCAGCAGCAAGCAACAGGGATACGAGCAGTACTTC. This chain joins TRBV5-1 and TRBJ2-7; the D gene is possibly TRBD1 (6 bases). V shed 4 bases and J shed 4 bases, with 12 bases lying between them. This CDR3 contains 13 residues. Germline-derived CDR1 and CDR2 are SGHRS and YFSETQ.

The chain couples TRBV19 to TRBJ2-2; 7 nucleotides align to TRBD1. This CDR3 has 15 amino acids. Germline assignment: CDR1 LNHDA and CDR2 SQIVND (reference sequence). V shed 8 bases, J shed 0 bases, and the junction held 6 bases outside the gene matches. The CDR3: CASQKGAANTGELFF. CDR3 nucleotides: TGTGCCAGTCAGAAGGGGGCCGCGAACACCGGGGAGCTGTTTTTT.

The chain carries TRBV28 and TRBJ2-7, with 11 positions matching TRBD1. The CDR3 is made up of 20 amino acids. Unmatched junction bases numbered 14, after V lost 1 base and J lost 0 bases. CDR1 is MDHEN and CDR2 is SYDVKM in the germline V gene. The CDR3 here is CASSLLYGMRDRGSSYEQYF. The DNA for the CDR3 is TGTGCCAGCAGTTTATTATACGGGATGCGGGACAGGGGGTCCTCCTACGAGCAGTACTTC.

The chain employs TRBV5-4 and TRBJ2-7; D is unclear. The CDR3 spans 14 residues. The V gene lost 0 bases and the J gene lost 2 bases, with 9 bases spanning the gap. The germline CDR1 and CDR2 sequences are SGHNT and YYREEE (reference sequence). CDR3 sequence (DNA): TGTGCCAGCAGCTTGGCTGGCAGGACCTACGAGCAGTACTTC. Encoded protein: CASSLAGRTYEQYF.

The genes are TRBV4-1 and TRBJ2-1; a possible D gene is TRBD2 (6 bases). Germline V gene sequence: CDR1 MGHRA, CDR2 YSYEKL. V was clipped by 0 bases and J by 15 bases, with 24 bases between them. The CDR3 has 16 amino acids. CDR3: CASSQEGRGGTPVLFF. CDR3 nucleotides: TGCGCCAGCAGCCAAGAGGGCCGGGGCGGGACGCCTGTTCTGTTCTTC.

This chain joins TRBV19 and TRBJ1-4; the match to TRBD1 covers 10 bases. This CDR3 has 17 residues. J was trimmed by 8 bases and V by 5 bases; bases with no gene match: 14. CDR1 and CDR2 (germline): LNHDA, SQIVND (reference sequence). For the CDR3, the DNA is TGTGCCAGTAGTTCCGGGACAGGGGCTCTGGGGGGGGAAAAACTGTTTTTT. Its translation is CASSSGTGALGGEKLFF.

This chain links TRBV15 with TRBJ2-7, with a weak D call TRBD2 (5 bases). Germline loops: CDR1 LNHNV, CDR2 YYDKDF (reference sequence). The germline V and J ends were trimmed by 5 bases and 4 bases, with 18 bases remaining between them. The CDR3 is 15 amino acids. CDR3 sequence reads: CATSGGGGRVYEQYF. The CDR3 DNA reads as TGTGCCACCAGCGGAGGAGGAGGAAGAGTATACGAGCAGTACTTC. Supplemented by reference TRBV15 and TRBJ2-7, the full variable domain reads DAMVIQNPRYQVTQFGKPVTLSCSQTLNHNVMYWYQQKSSQAPKLLFHYYDKDFNNEADTPDNFQSRRPNTSFCFLDIRSPGLGDTAMYLCATSGGGGRVYEQYFGPGTRLTVT.

In its sample, this clone was seen once. The chain links TRBV12-3 or TRBV12-4 to TRBJ1-6, with TRBD1 identical over 7 bases. The CDR3 runs to 13 residues. V dropped 6 bases and J dropped 13; count of bases not matched to a gene: 9. As DNA, the CDR3 is TGTGCCAGCAGACCCGGGACAGCGATTCCCCTCCACTTT. Protein sequence: CASRPGTAIPLHF.

The rearrangement uses TRBV3-1 (or the pseudogene TRBV3-2) and TRBJ2-1; 11 bases agree with TRBD2. Germline CDR1 is LGHDT and CDR2 is YNNKEL (reference sequence). The CDR3 loop spans 16 amino acids. V lost 2 bases, J lost 5 bases, and 5 bases stayed unmatched. The chain's CDR3 is CASSQQTSGGNNEQFF. For the CDR3, the DNA is TGTGCCAGCAGCCAACAAACTAGCGGGGGAAACAATGAGCAGTTCTTC.

The chain uses TRBV6-1 and TRBJ1-5; a possible D gene is TRBD1 (6 bases). From germline, CDR1 is MNHNS and CDR2 SASEGT. Trimming cost V 1 base and J 2 bases, with 15 bases left between them. The length of the CDR3 is 17 residues. Here the CDR3 DNA reads TGTGCCAGCAGTGAAGGGGGCAGGGGTTACGGCAATCAGCCCCAGCATTTT. Its translation: CASSEGGRGYGNQPQHF.

This clone was observed a few times. The gene calls are TRBV15 and TRBJ2-1; D perhaps matches TRBD2 (5 bases). This CDR3 contains 18 residues. V dropped 3 bases and J dropped 0 bases, with 18 bases sitting between them. Germline values: CDR1 LNHNV, CDR2 YYDKDF (reference sequence). CDR3: CATSRPNGGSRSYNEQFF. CDR3 coding DNA: TGTGCCACCAGCAGGCCAAATGGAGGTTCCCGCTCCTACAATGAGCAGTTCTTC.

The V call is TRBV2, the J call TRBJ2-3, with a tentative D call TRBD1 (7 bases). CDR1 and CDR2 from the germline V gene are SNHLY and FYNNEI. V was clipped by 11 bases and J by 0 bases, with 18 bases between them. There are 15 residues in the CDR3. The CDR3 loop is CASGGGQRSTDTQYF. DNA for the CDR3: TGTGCCTCAGGAGGGGGCCAGCGGAGCACAGATACGCAGTATTTT.

This clone was recorded only once. This chain links TRBV7-2 with TRBJ2-6; 10 bases agree with TRBD2. The CDR3 covers 18 residues. V trimming: 5 bases; J trimming: 0 bases; junction bases outside the gene matches: 7. Per the germline V gene, CDR1 is SGHTA and CDR2 is FQGNSA. The CDR3 loop reads CASSQPGTSDSGANVLTF. The CDR3 nucleotides read TGTGCCAGCAGCCAACCCGGGACTAGCGACTCTGGGGCCAACGTCCTGACTTTC.

V is TRBV27 and J is TRBJ2-3, with TRBD2 matching over 14 bases. The CDR3 has 15 amino acids. Unmatched junction bases numbered 5, after V lost 6 bases and J lost 6 bases. The germline V gene has CDR1 MNHEY and CDR2 SMNVEV (reference sequence). This CDR3 is CASRWTSGRSDTQYF. The CDR3 region has the DNA TGTGCCAGCAGATGGACTAGCGGGAGGAGTGATACGCAGTATTTT.

The V call is TRBV4-2, the J call TRBJ2-1; 7 bases are a match to TRBD1. CDR3 size: 15 residues. V gave up 1 base and J gave up 5 bases; unmatched junction bases: 5. Germline assignment: CDR1 LGHNA and CDR2 YNFKEQ. The DNA of the CDR3 is TGTGCCAGCAGCCAAGTTGAGGGGGCAGACAATGAGCAGTTCTTC. As protein: CASSQVEGADNEQFF.

The chain uses TRBV7-3 and TRBJ2-2; D is uncertain. CDR3 length: 13 residues. Germline CDR1 and CDR2: SGHTA and FQGTGA. V was pared by 3 bases and J by 7 bases, with 9 bases between. In DNA, the CDR3 is TGTGCCAGCAGCTTCCAGAAAGACGGGGAGCTGTTTTTT. This translates into CASSFQKDGELFF.

The rearrangement uses TRBV7-9 and TRBJ2-5, with 8 bases matching TRBD1. Germline CDR1 SEHNR, CDR2 FQNEAQ (reference sequence). The CDR3 extends over 15 amino acids. J lost 4 bases, V lost 5 bases, and 9 bases had no gene match. This CDR3 is CASSNRQGRRETQYF. In DNA form, the CDR3 reads TGTGCCAGCAGCAATCGACAGGGGAGGAGAGAGACCCAGTACTTC.

The chain carries TRBV30 and TRBJ2-7; 11 bases map to TRBD2. This CDR3 contains 13 residues. Trimming took 2 bases from V and 5 from J; bases not matched to a gene: 2. Germline V gene sequence: CDR1 GTSNPN, CDR2 SVGIG (reference sequence). CDR3 region: CAWSQLAGDEQYF. The CDR3 bases are TGTGCCTGGAGTCAACTAGCGGGAGACGAGCAGTACTTC.

The V gene is TRBV5-6, the J gene TRBJ1-1, with 7 bases matching TRBD1. Germline V gene data show CDR1 as SGHDT and CDR2 as YYEEEE. The CDR3 runs to 16 residues. With V trimmed by 4 bases and J by 1 base, 10 bases remained unmatched. Here the CDR3 DNA reads TGTGCCAGCAGCGAGCCCGACAGGGACTGGAACACTGAAGCTTTCTTT. This encodes CASSEPDRDWNTEAFF.

This clone was counted between two and nine times. V gene TRBV5-1 combines with J gene TRBJ1-6, with TRBD1 matching 7 bases. In germline, CDR1 is SGHRS, CDR2 YFSETQ. The CDR3 covers 15 residues. After removal of 1 base from V and 8 bases from J, the junction contained 6 bases not matched to a gene. DNA for the CDR3: TGCGCCAGCAGCTTGCAGACAGGGAACTATTCACCCCTCCACTTT. Translation gives CASSLQTGNYSPLHF.